Below, one TCR beta chain is given with its context. The count of this clone is one. Its binding antigen is unknown. Nothing much larger sits one base from this clone, and base qualities are not available. TCRbeta CDR3 regions were amplified from genomic DNA using the immunoSEQ Assay, a bias-controlled multiplex PCR. Per the authors' processing: Nucleated cell counts per sample were estimated from amplification of reference gene primers within the assay. Sequence reads were collapsed and filtered to measure the absolute abundance of every unique TCRbeta CDR3 rearrangement. For each sample, productive Simpson clonality was calculated as the square root of Simpson's diversity index across productive rearrangements. As stored in TCRdb, this immuneACCESS dataset retains in-frame rearrangements with V and J assigned. A fraction of the clones does not appear; measured against another copy, unresolved V genes explain less than half of the discrepancy, and the remainder lacks a known reason. Clone size and the V and J calls come from that table; the DNA yielded D and trimming. This sample lists hundreds of thousands of clones; 65% to 85% were detected once. Of the sample, 4.3% falls within the top ten clones.

In the prospective study, participants were roughly 18 to 100 years old, resided in about two dozen geographic areas of the United States, and were enrolled through a virtual design. In the prospective study, cohorts were assigned on the basis of participant-reported clinical history obtained from a screening survey and a study questionnaire. In the prospective study, mobile phlebotomists collected whole blood, serum and a nasopharyngeal or oropharyngeal swab from each participant. Over a roughly two-month period, participants in the prospective study had the option of providing additional blood draws and questionnaires. Before DNA extraction, prospective study blood samples were shipped either frozen or at room temperature. This sample stems from a study of blood T cell repertoires in COVID-19 (dated by TCRdb to the early 2020s). Regarding the study in general: Samples from collaborators originated in the United States, Italy and Spain and spanned both the acute and convalescent phases of COVID-19. The material from the prospective study consisted of cDNA or gDNA derived from T cells, B-cell-depleted T cells, or PBMCs. Deeply sampled blood TCRbeta repertoires from subjects exposed to, actively infected with, or recovered from COVID-19 were included in the dataset. The repertoires were released in a freely available public database intended as a resource for research on the immune response to SARS-CoV-2. The samples were drawn from two sources: the first 160 participants of the ongoing ImmuneRACE study, and over 1,000 subjects contributed by 6 global collaborators. Sample metadata almost always included a de-identified subject ID, COVID-19 status, age in years and sex. Where available, HLA class I and class II types were obtained from metadata supplied by the sample provider rather than from assay-based typing. Summary of the overall study and its limitations: The amount of clinical and demographic metadata varied by source and participant and was provided uncurated.

V is pared back by 7 bases and J by 1 base, with 10 bases lying between the germline termini. The CDR3 numbers 13 residues from cysteine through phenylalanine. Only the CDR3 DNA is retained, 39 bases long and in frame from the first base. CDR1 and CDR2 are read off the germline V gene as SGHRS and YFSETQ. The sequence derives from a man aged 25-45 years with acute COVID-19. The chain was built from TRBV5-1 and TRBJ2-3, with no reliable assignment of the D segment. Sequencing was performed on PBMCs or T cells enriched from blood (not recorded which). The sequenced DNA: TGCGCCAGCCAGCAGGAAGGCACAGATACGCAGTATTTT. It is translated as CASQQEGTDTQYF.